This entry lists 10 T cell receptor beta chains sequenced from one sample in a study of blood T cell repertoires in COVID-19. Repertoires were generated with immunoSEQ multiplex PCR, while TCRdb's copy carries only in-frame clones and drops some. The sample lists about 14,000 clones; approximately 91% were seen once. Sequenced material: peripheral blood. The source of these receptors is a human donor in a cohort sampled during active COVID-19.

As for this clone: The sample has other DNA sequences that encode this CDR3 too. The chain employs TRBV9 and TRBJ1-6; a possible D gene is TRBD1 (5 bases). With 0 bases removed from V and 1 base from J, the gap between germline ends came to 11 bases. The CDR3 runs to 17 residues. Germline values: CDR1 SGDLS, CDR2 YYNGEE. CDR3 loop: CASSVDGGSSYNSPLHF. CDR3 DNA sequence: TGTGCCAGCAGCGTAGACGGGGGGTCTTCCTATAATTCACCCCTCCACTTT. The full variable domain, completed using reference TRBV9 and TRBJ1-6, is DSGVTQTPKHLITATGQRVTLRCSPRSGDLSVYWYQQSLDQGLQFLIQYYNGEERAKGNILERFSAQQFPDLHSELNLSSLELGDSALYFCASSVDGGSSYNSPLHFGNGTRLTVT.

This clone has a handful of counts. CDR3: CASSLGPGRGYTF. The CDR3 region has the DNA TGTGCCAGCAGCCTGGGTCCGGGTCGTGGCTACACCTTC. The V gene is TRBV7-9, the J gene TRBJ1-2; D gene uncertain. V was pared by 5 bases and J by 7 bases, with 14 bases between. The germline gives CDR1 SEHNR, CDR2 FQNEAQ (reference sequence). The CDR3 is 13 amino acids.

V usage is TRBV25-1 and J usage is TRBJ1-6; TRBD1 matches at 9 bases. The CDR3 is 16 amino acids. The V and J ends lost 3 bases and 6 bases, in that order; junction bases with no gene match: 6. The germline CDR1 and CDR2 sequences are MGHDK and SYGVNS. The CDR3 loop reads CASSDTGQGRNSPLHF. The DNA of the CDR3 is TGTGCCAGCAGTGACACCGGACAGGGGCGTAATTCACCCCTCCACTTT. Full variable domain (remainder filled in from reference TRBV25-1 and TRBJ1-6): EADIYQTPRYLVIGTGKKITLECSQTMGHDKMYWYQQDPGMELHLIHYSYGVNSTEKGDLSSESTVSRIRTEHFPLTLESARPSHTSQYLCASSDTGQGRNSPLHFGNGTRLTVT.

The V call is TRBV7-8, the J call TRBJ1-1, with D perhaps matching TRBD1 (5 bases). Germline CDR1 SGHVS, CDR2 FQNEAQ. V lost 4 bases to trimming and J lost 2 bases, with 14 bases between them. CDR3 size: 15 residues. The CDR3 DNA reads as TGTGCCAGCAGCTCAACTCAGGGTCGAAACACTGAAGCTTTCTTT. Its protein is CASSSTQGRNTEAFF.

As to this clone: At one end, the junction sequence differs from germline, possibly due to a read error. This chain joins TRBV29-1 and TRBJ2-7; 8 bases are a match to TRBD1. This CDR3 is 13 amino acids long. Germline assignment: CDR1 SQVTM and CDR2 ANQGSEA. The CDR3: CSAEGSDRVEQYF. In DNA form, the CDR3 reads TGCAGCGCTGAAGGGTCGGACAGGGTCGAGCAGTACTTC.

The chain employs TRBV15 and TRBJ2-2; D is undetermined. The ends were cut back, 0 bases at V and 7 bases at J, with 6 bases in the middle. The CDR3 spans 13 residues. Germline-derived CDR1 and CDR2 are LNHNV and YYDKDF (reference sequence). The CDR3 loop reads CATSRDTYGELFF. The CDR3 nucleotides are TGTGCCACCAGCAGAGATACATACGGGGAGCTGTTTTTT.

This chain joins TRBV3-1 (or the pseudogene TRBV3-2) and TRBJ2-4, with D possibly being TRBD2 (6 bases). The V gene lost 0 bases and the J gene lost 6 bases, with 12 bases spanning the gap. Germline values: CDR1 LGHDT, CDR2 YNNKEL (reference sequence). The CDR3 spans 15 residues. The CDR3 here is CASSQDLGTGNIQYF. The CDR3 DNA reads as TGTGCCAGCAGCCAAGACCTTGGGACTGGAAACATTCAGTACTTC.

V usage is TRBV7-9 and J usage is TRBJ1-2; TRBD1 matches 11 bases. The ends lost 2 bases at V and 1 base at J; junction bases unmatched: 3. Germline lookup yields CDR1 SEHNR and CDR2 FQNEAQ (reference sequence). CDR3 length: 16 amino acids. CDR3 protein: CASSLQGTGGNYGYTF. The CDR3 region has the DNA TGTGCCAGCAGCTTACAGGGGACAGGGGGTAACTATGGCTACACCTTC.

This rearrangement joins TRBV4-1 to TRBJ2-3, with 8 bases that match TRBD1. The CDR3 covers 20 residues. With V trimmed by 4 bases and J by 0 bases, 18 bases remained unmatched. Germline CDR1 and CDR2: MGHRA and YSYEKL. CDR3 region: CASSPRVPGQELLSTDTQYF. The CDR3 DNA reads as TGCGCCAGCAGCCCAAGGGTCCCGGGACAGGAACTCCTTAGCACAGATACGCAGTATTTT.

This sequence joins TRBV27 and TRBJ1-6; D might be TRBD1 (6 bases). V lost 5 bases and J 10 bases, leaving 12 bases between the germline ends. This CDR3 region has 13 residues. Germline V gene sequence: CDR1 MNHEY, CDR2 SMNVEV (reference sequence). The CDR3 region is CASSLHRDSPLHF. The CDR3 DNA reads as TGTGCCAGCAGTCTCCACAGGGACTCACCCCTCCACTTT.